This T cell receptor beta chain was found in a study of blood T cells in healthy people across ages. About the research overall: About one barcoded beta molecule was captured per two T cells (by template switching).

Points on this clonotype: Its antigen is currently unknown.

Primers used in a second PCR of about 7 to 12 cycles were a sample-barcoded 5' primer and a J-beta primer mix. One entry per CDR3 protein results from TCRdb running MiXCR on the 5' RACE reads. The sample lists 1,300,000 or so distinct CDR3 sequences, approximately 59% occurring once. Study-wide results and caveats: Older age went with lower TCR beta diversity per million T cells, in a roughly linear way. Because sorting was not performed, PBMCs prevented conclusive naive versus antigen-experienced comparison.

Per sample, no less than 5.5 micrograms of total RNA were extracted. The clonotype originates from a man younger than 35 in good health. Sequencing used blood.

CDR3 DNA sequence: TGTGCCAGCACCAAAGGACAGGGGAGAGAGACCCAGTACTTC. It yields the protein CASTKGQGRETQYF. The chain links TRBV11-2 to TRBJ2-5; 9 bases line up with TRBD1. Germline CDR1 SGHAT, CDR2 FQNNGV. The CDR3 loop spans 14 amino acids. After removal of 7 bases from V and 4 bases from J, the junction contained 7 bases not matched to a gene.